This T cell receptor beta chain emerged from a study of blood T cell repertoires in COVID-19. Overall study: The analysed material was cDNA or gDNA that came from T cells, B-cell-depleted T cells, or PBMCs.

CDR1 and CDR2 (germline): LNHDA, SQIVND (reference sequence). Trimming pared 1 base from V and 2 bases from J, leaving 9 bases between. CDR3 size: 14 residues. Per the study methods: Cell counts per sample came from amplifying reference gene primers. The protocol was immunoSEQ multiplex PCR, while the TCRdb copy is restricted to in-frame clones and leaves out a portion. The DNA gave D and trimming, while V, J and clone size come from that table. The table has 200,000 to 300,000 clones, 86% seen once; the top ten hold around 1.7%. The sample was peripheral blood. This clonotype was sampled from a woman aged 60-70 years who had recovered from COVID-19. The V gene is TRBV19, the J gene TRBJ2-7; no reliable D call. In DNA, the CDR3 is TGTGCCAGTAGTATAGTACACCCGACCTACGAGCAGTACTTC. The encoded protein is CASSIVHPTYEQYF.